These T cell receptor beta chains were read from a single sample in a study of shared clonotypes between healthy human individuals. The repertoire was sequenced with immunoSEQ multiplex PCR; TCRdb's copy has only in-frame clones and lacks some. Of a few hundred thousand clones in the sample, 60% to 70% were seen once. The sequenced material came from memory CD4+ T cells sorted from blood. These receptors were collected from a young man in good health. Each CDR3 is given with its conserved first and last residue. Fields, in order: CDR3 protein, J gene, V gene.

CASSLRARTDGPTDTQYF TRBJ2-3 TRBV5-1
CASSLRTSAYNEQFF TRBJ2-1 TRBV7-8
CASSKALYGTQIYEQYF TRBJ2-7 TRBV21-1
CASRVAGITYEQYF TRBJ2-7 TRBV2
CAWMRHYNEQFF TRBJ2-1 TRBV30
CASSRSSDPGYEQFF TRBJ2-1 TRBV6-1
CASSLGRGGYEQYF TRBJ2-7 TRBV11-2
CASSSKSGQGAGNEQFF TRBJ2-1 TRBV7-2
CAISESKNGYTF TRBJ1-2 TRBV10-3
CASSESEGAGAFF TRBJ1-1 TRBV10-1
CASSLSGSYGQYF TRBJ2-7 TRBV5-4
CASSQEAGDINIQYF TRBJ2-4 TRBV4-3
CAIKGTDYNEQFF TRBJ2-1 TRBV10-3
CASSIDSLYRLTGELFF TRBJ2-2 TRBV19
CASSGQGKHEQYF TRBJ2-7 TRBV2
CASSPPTSAAYNEQFF TRBJ2-1 TRBV18
CASSPPPPDTQYF TRBJ2-3 TRBV7-2
CATAGGGNNQPQHF TRBJ1-5 TRBV6-5
CASSWDSNQPQHF TRBJ1-5 TRBV27
CASSFLLYEQYF TRBJ2-7 TRBV28
CASSIGVRSYNEQFF TRBJ2-1 TRBV18
CASSVGIGEQFF TRBJ2-1 TRBV5-6
CASSQSNYGYTF TRBJ1-2 TRBV7-2
CASSLMGGENIQYF TRBJ2-4 TRBV11-2
CAISEPGQATDTQYF TRBJ2-3 TRBV10-3
CASSPTGRNTEAFF TRBJ1-1 TRBV5-1
CASSDSAGSTDTQYF TRBJ2-3 TRBV6-4
CASTTTGTRTGETQYF TRBJ2-5 TRBV6-6